A single sample gave rise to the 22 T cell receptor beta chains below, sequenced in a study of Tregs in tolerant kidney transplant recipients. Here immunoSEQ multiplex PCR was the method, and the copy in TCRdb shows in-frame clones only, minus some. This sample has under 300,000 clones; more than 65% occur once, and the top ten carry around 0.6%. Sequencing used CD4+ T cells from blood. Receptor source: a human donor in good health.

The chain carries TRBV7-3 and TRBJ2-1; D is unclear. There are 14 residues in the CDR3. Germline V lookup: CDR1 SGHTA, CDR2 FQGTGA. Between the trimmed V and J ends, which lost 0 bases and 10 bases, there was a span of 13 bases. The CDR3 here is CASSLTSLAREQFF. The CDR3 region has the DNA TGTGCCAGCAGCTTAACGTCCCTGGCTCGGGAGCAGTTCTTC.

The J gene is TRBJ1-6, the V gene TRBV6-6; TRBD1 matches 10 bases. The CDR3 spans 16 residues. V lost 5 bases, J lost 7 bases, and 8 bases stayed unmatched. CDR1 MNHNY and CDR2 SVGAGI come from the germline V gene (reference sequence). In DNA form, the CDR3 reads TGTGCCAGCAGTGCAGAGACAGGGGGCGAAAATTCACCCCTCCACTTT. Amino acids: CASSAETGGENSPLHF.

The rearrangement joins TRBV5-1 to TRBJ2-1; 12 positions agree with TRBD2. The length of the CDR3 is 16 residues. The V gene's germline CDR1 is SGHRS and CDR2 YFSETQ. V shed 5 bases, J shed 1 base, and the junction held 4 bases outside the gene matches. The CDR3 reads CASSQTSGSSYNEQFF. DNA for the CDR3: TGCGCCAGCAGTCAGACTAGCGGGAGTTCCTACAATGAGCAGTTCTTC.

The V gene is TRBV5-1, the J gene TRBJ1-2; TRBD1 matches at 11 bases. Germline V lookup: CDR1 SGHRS, CDR2 YFSETQ. The junction had 8 bases not matched to a gene; V was cut back by 5 bases and J by 5 bases. The CDR3 covers 15 residues. The CDR3 sequence is CASRDGQGALYGYTF. CDR3 nucleotides: TGCGCCAGCAGGGACGGACAGGGGGCATTATATGGCTACACCTTC.

The chain carries TRBV6-4 and TRBJ2-3; D gene ambiguous. CDR3 length: 14 residues. Germline values: CDR1 MRHNA, CDR2 SNTAGT. V was shortened by 2 bases and J by 3 bases, with 9 bases between the two germline ends. The CDR3 protein is CASSDLFGTDTQYF. CDR3 coding DNA: TGTGCCAGCAGTGACCTCTTCGGGACAGATACGCAGTATTTT.

The gene calls are TRBV4-1 and TRBJ2-2, with 7 bases that match TRBD2. Germline V gene lookup returns CDR1 MGHRA and CDR2 YSYEKL. The CDR3 spans 19 residues. The V gene end was trimmed by 5 bases and the J gene end by 0 bases; junction bases not matched to a gene: 15. As DNA, the CDR3 is TGCGCCAGCAGCGGAGGCGGGGCGGGGGATCTCACGAACACCGGGGAGCTGTTTTTT. This codes for CASSGGGAGDLTNTGELFF.

V is TRBV18 and J is TRBJ1-1, with D unclear. Trimming took off 3 bases at V and 2 bases at J, with 13 bases between the two ends. The CDR3 is made up of 15 amino acids. The germline gives CDR1 KGHSH, CDR2 LQKENI. The CDR3 DNA is TGTGCCAGCTCACCGGCGCCAGCTGATAACACTGAAGCTTTCTTT. Translation: CASSPAPADNTEAFF.

The chain links TRBV10-3 to TRBJ1-2; TRBD1 is a possible D gene (6 bases). Trimming removed 3 bases from V and 2 bases from J, with 16 bases in between. Germline V gives CDR1 ENHRY, CDR2 SYGVKD. CDR3 length equals 16 residues. The CDR3 coding sequence is TGTGCCATCAGTGAAAGACCTGGGGGGCCCAACTATGGCTACACCTTC. Translation gives CAISERPGGPNYGYTF.

About this clone itself: One junction end disagrees with the germline gene, perhaps due to a read error. V gene TRBV7-2 combines with J gene TRBJ2-7; D remains unclear. The germline V gene has CDR1 SGHTA and CDR2 FQGNSA. The CDR3 totals 13 residues. The CDR3 loop is CASSLDGRTEPYF. The CDR3 region has the DNA TGTGCCAGCAGCTTAGACGGGCGGACGGAGCCGTACTTC. The full variable domain, its missing parts supplied by reference TRBV7-2 and TRBJ2-7, is GAGVSQSPSNKVTEKGKDVELRCDPISGHTALYWYRQSLGQGLEFLIYFQGNSAPDKSGLPSDRFSAERTGGSVSTLTIQRTQQEDSAVYLCASSLDGRTEPYFGPGTRLTVT.

The CDR3 spells CASSPPGYEQYF. The DNA of the CDR3 is TGTGCCAGCTCACCTCCTGGCTACGAGCAGTACTTC. The rearrangement links TRBV18 to TRBJ2-7; D is undetermined. In germline, CDR1 is KGHSH, CDR2 LQKENI. Deletions cut 3 bases from V and 3 bases from J, with 6 bases between. This CDR3 has 12 residues.

The chain links TRBV27 to TRBJ1-1; no reliable D call. The CDR3 consists of 14 residues. V was pared by 8 bases and J by 4 bases, with 17 bases between. CDR1 MNHEY and CDR2 SMNVEV come from the germline V gene (reference sequence). DNA of the CDR3: TGTGCCAGCTCACCTCCGGGGAGGACCACTGAAGCTTTCTTT. As protein: CASSPPGRTTEAFF.

V is TRBV29-1 and J is TRBJ2-7; a weak D match, TRBD1 (6 bases). Trimming cost V 5 bases and J 4 bases, with 18 bases left between them. Germline CDR1 is SQVTM and CDR2 is ANQGSEA. CDR3 size: 14 residues. The DNA for the CDR3 is TGCAGCGTTTCCATCAGGGGTTATGAATACGAGCAGTACTTC. Amino acids: CSVSIRGYEYEQYF.

The chain couples TRBV25-1 to TRBJ1-2; no clear D. The length of the CDR3 is 15 residues. V lost 3 bases and J lost 4, with 15 bases in between. Germline V lookup: CDR1 MGHDK, CDR2 SYGVNS. CDR3 DNA sequence: TGTGCCAGCAGTGAGTTACAGCCCTCTTCCTATGGCTACACCTTC. It specifies CASSELQPSSYGYTF.

This chain connects TRBV15 to TRBJ1-6; D not certain. Germline assignment: CDR1 LNHNV and CDR2 YYDKDF (reference sequence). The CDR3 has 13 residues. The V and J ends lost 0 bases and 7 bases respectively, with 4 bases between them. Written as DNA, the CDR3 is TGTGCCACCAGCAGAGAGGCGAATTCACCCCTCCACTTT. Protein sequence: CATSREANSPLHF.

This rearrangement joins TRBV27 to TRBJ1-6; D not resolved. Germline lookup yields CDR1 MNHEY and CDR2 SMNVEV (reference sequence). The V end lost 2 bases, the J end lost 7 bases, and 9 bases lay between the germline ends. This CDR3 has 14 amino acids. CDR3 protein: CASSLGQKNSPLHF. For the CDR3, the DNA is TGTGCCAGCAGTTTAGGGCAGAAAAATTCACCCCTCCACTTT.

The gene calls are TRBV6-5 and TRBJ1-1; D gene ambiguous. Germline CDR1 reads MNHEY; CDR2 reads SVGAGI. Trimming took off 2 bases at V and 1 base at J, with 11 bases between the two ends. The CDR3 has 15 amino acids. CDR3 DNA: TGTGCCAGCAGTTACCTCCCGGCGAGGAACACTGAAGCTTTCTTT. This gives the protein CASSYLPARNTEAFF.

The chain recombines TRBV6-6 with TRBJ2-7, with 8 bases identical to TRBD1. The junction had 11 bases not matched to a gene; V was cut back by 5 bases and J by 5 bases. The CDR3 length is 15 residues. Germline V gives CDR1 MNHNY, CDR2 SVGAGI (reference sequence). The CDR3 sequence: CASSLFPDRGNEQYF. In DNA form, the CDR3 reads TGTGCCAGCAGTCTCTTTCCCGACAGGGGCAACGAGCAGTACTTC.

The sample holds a few counts of this clone. The chain links TRBV5-8 to TRBJ2-5, with 8 positions matching TRBD1. Germline V lookup: CDR1 SGHTS, CDR2 YDEGEE. The J segment lost 4 bases and the V segment lost 2 bases, leaving 4 bases of the junction unmatched. The CDR3 contains 14 residues. CDR3 sequence reads: CASSLGRGRETQYF. In DNA, the CDR3 is TGTGCCAGCAGCTTAGGCAGGGGGCGAGAGACCCAGTACTTC.

The CDR3 DNA is TGTGCCAGCAGAACCCGGGGCGAGCAGTACTTC. It yields the protein CASRTRGEQYF. The V and J genes are TRBV6-5 and TRBJ2-7; D possibly corresponds to TRBD2 (5 bases). This CDR3 is 11 amino acids long. The germline V and J ends were trimmed by 6 bases and 6 bases, with 9 bases remaining between them. Germline values: CDR1 MNHEY, CDR2 SVGAGI.

The chain uses TRBV7-2 and TRBJ1-2; 10 nucleotides line up with TRBD1. CDR1 is SGHTA, CDR2 FQGNSA, per germline. This CDR3 comprises 15 residues. V lost 0 bases to trimming and J lost 7 bases; unmatched junction nucleotides: 5. The CDR3 bases are TGTGCCAGCAGCTTAGCCCCGGGACAGGGGTCTGGCTACACCTTC. Translation gives CASSLAPGQGSGYTF.

This chain uses TRBV15 with TRBJ1-4; D may be TRBD1 (6 bases). Germline assignment: CDR1 LNHNV and CDR2 YYDKDF (reference sequence). The CDR3 sequence is 15 residues long. Trimming removed 0 bases at V and 6 bases at J, with 11 bases between. The DNA of the CDR3 is TGTGCCACCAGCAGAGACAGGGGAGGGGATGAAAAACTGTTTTTT. Translating gives CATSRDRGGDEKLFF.

V gene TRBV10-3 combines with J gene TRBJ2-5, with D perhaps given as TRBD1 or TRBD2 (5 bases each). The closer fit of TRBJ2-7 to the DNA end suggests the J call may be wrong. Germline V lookup: CDR1 ENHRY, CDR2 SYGVKD. CDR3 length: 13 amino acids. The DNA of the CDR3 is TGTGCCATCAGTTCCCTCAGGGACGACGAGCAGTACTTC. It translates to CAISSLRDDEQYF.